This T cell receptor (beta chain) was profiled in a study of T cells after yellow fever vaccination. This clonotype was seen more than once but under ten times. Via MiXCR, TCRdb re-called the 5' RACE reads, giving one row per CDR3 protein. The sample includes hundreds of thousands of distinct CDR3 sequences, approximately 8% of them seen just once. V was shortened by 0 bases and J by 4 bases, with 8 bases between the two germline ends. Germline assignment: CDR1 LNHDA and CDR2 SQIVND (reference sequence). This CDR3 contains 14 residues. The chain joins TRBV19 to TRBJ2-3; D uncertain. This receptor was taken from a man aged 18 to 29 who received the YFV17D yellow fever vaccine. The input for sequencing was CD4+ T cells sorted from PBMCs, taken 5 days after the yellow fever booster vaccination. CDR3 nucleotide sequence: TGTGCCAGTAGTATAGATCCGGATCCAGATACGCAGTATTTT. Its translation: CASSIDPDPDTQYF.